Following are 21 T cell receptor beta chains from one sample sequenced in a study of T cells in Graves' hyperthyroidism and ophthalmopathy. Using RNA transcripts as the source, TCR beta CDR3 regions were amplified. The HTBI set primed first-round TCR CDR3 RT-PCR. MiXCR was run by TCRdb on the multiplex PCR reads, yielding one entry per CDR3 protein. Of approximately 640,000 distinct CDR3 sequences in the sample, less than 45% were seen once. Sequenced material: peripheral blood or thyroid tissue (not recorded which). The receptors stem from an adult man with Graves' disease, either hyperthyroidism or ophthalmopathy (not recorded which).

On this clonotype: Since a much larger clone is just one base distant, this may be a read error. This chain joins TRBV2 and TRBJ1-3, with D perhaps TRBD1 (5 bases). V lost 8 bases, J lost 11 bases, and 13 bases lay in between. CDR1 is SNHLY and CDR2 is FYNNEI in the germline V gene. This CDR3 spans 11 amino acids. CDR3 nucleotides: TGTGCCAGCGGCCAGGGTTCCTCCATATATTTT. This translates into CASGQGSSIYF.

This chain connects TRBV2 to TRBJ1-1; the D is unclear. The germline gives CDR1 SNHLY, CDR2 FYNNEI. V was trimmed by 6 bases and J by 1 base, leaving 21 bases between them. The CDR3 spans 17 residues. Written as DNA, the CDR3 is TGTGCCAGCAGCCAAGATCCTCGGCTGGGAGGGAACACTGAAGCTTTCTTT. Translating it yields CASSQDPRLGGNTEAFF.

The sample holds many counts of this clonotype. The chain is built from TRBV7-2 and TRBJ1-5; TRBD1 matches 9 bases. With 5 bases clipped from V and 6 bases from J, the junction kept 2 bases outside the gene matches. From germline, CDR1 is SGHTA and CDR2 FQGNSA. The CDR3 covers 13 residues. CDR3 amino acids: CASSQDRGQPQHF. The CDR3 nucleotides read TGTGCCAGCAGCCAGGACAGGGGTCAGCCCCAGCATTTT.

V and J are TRBV10-3 and TRBJ1-6, with TRBD1 matching 9 bases. J gave up 6 bases and V 6 bases, and 6 bases lay outside the gene matches. Per the germline V gene, CDR1 is ENHRY and CDR2 is SYGVKD. This CDR3 is built from 15 residues. CDR3 nucleotides: TGTGCCATCAGATCGGACAGGGGCGCTAATTCACCCCTCCACTTT. Residues: CAIRSDRGANSPLHF.

This clonotype was seen at least ten times. The chain joins TRBV13 to TRBJ2-5; D is possibly TRBD2 (6 bases). V lost 1 base and J 5 bases, leaving 11 bases between the germline ends. This CDR3 spans 14 amino acids. CDR1 and CDR2 from the germline V gene are PRHDT and FYEKMQ (reference sequence). DNA of the CDR3: TGTGCCAGCAGCTTAGCAGGAGGGGTTGAGACCCAGTACTTC. This gives the protein CASSLAGGVETQYF.

The chain is built from TRBV19 and TRBJ2-7, with TRBD1 matching over 7 bases. CDR1 and CDR2 from the germline V gene are LNHDA and SQIVND (reference sequence). The length of the CDR3 is 13 residues. J gave up 3 bases and V 11 bases, and 10 bases lay outside the gene matches. The CDR3: CASADRFIYEQYF. CDR3 sequence (DNA): TGTGCCTCCGCGGACAGGTTCATCTACGAGCAGTACTTC. Looking up the rest from reference TRBV19 and TRBJ2-7 gives the full variable domain: DGGITQSPKYLFRKEGQNVTLSCEQNLNHDAMYWYRQDPGQGLRLIYYSQIVNDFQKGDIAEGYSVSREKKESFPLTVTSAQKNPTAFYLCASADRFIYEQYFGPGTRLTVT.

V is TRBV6-5 and J is TRBJ2-7; 7 nucleotides match TRBD1. The CDR3 length is 13 residues. The germline V gene has CDR1 MNHEY and CDR2 SVGAGI. V lost 5 bases, J lost 5 bases, and 6 bases stayed unmatched. CDR3 sequence: CASSGQTGNEQYF. Written as DNA, the CDR3 is TGTGCCAGCAGTGGGCAGACAGGGAACGAGCAGTACTTC.

The chain uses TRBV29-1 and TRBJ1-3, with D possibly being TRBD1 (5 bases). The V end was cut by 6 bases, the J end by 0 bases, with 18 bases between. This CDR3 comprises 16 residues. Germline V CDR1 and CDR2: SQVTM, ANQGSEA. CDR3 coding DNA: TGCAGCGTACAGGTTTTTGACCAAAGCTCTGGAAACACCATATATTTT. Translated, it gives CSVQVFDQSSGNTIYF.

This clonotype has ten or more counts. This chain connects TRBV25-1 to TRBJ1-2; TRBD1 aligns across 7 bases. Per germline, CDR1 MGHDK and CDR2 SYGVNS. The CDR3 spans 14 residues. The J segment lost 8 bases and the V segment lost 6 bases, leaving 12 bases of the junction unmatched. The CDR3 nucleotides are TGTGCCAGCAGCCTAGGGGGCGTGGGGTACGGCTACACCTTC. Protein: CASSLGGVGYGYTF.

Written as DNA, the CDR3 is TGTGCCAGCAGCTTGGGACTGGTGTACAATGAGCAGTTCTTC. This translates into CASSLGLVYNEQFF. The chain recombines TRBV11-2 with TRBJ2-1; a weak D match, TRBD2 (6 bases). Deletions cut 3 bases from V and 4 bases from J, with 10 bases between. Per germline, CDR1 SGHAT and CDR2 FQNNGV. The CDR3 is 14 residues long.

V is TRBV2 and J is TRBJ1-3; 8 bases align to TRBD1. V was pared by 6 bases and J by 7 bases, with 2 bases of the junction left unmatched. The CDR3 loop spans 12 amino acids. Germline CDR1 SNHLY, CDR2 FYNNEI. The CDR3 loop reads CASRGDRNTIYF. Written as DNA, the CDR3 is TGTGCCAGCAGGGGGGACAGGAACACCATATATTTT.

The rearrangement joins TRBV20-1 to TRBJ2-7, with 12 bases that match TRBD2. This CDR3 has 15 residues. CDR1 is DFQATT, CDR2 SNEGSKA, per germline (reference sequence). J lost 4 bases, V lost 6 bases, and 10 bases had no gene match. CDR3 sequence reads: CSAPHWTSGTYEQYF. The DNA of the CDR3 is TGCAGTGCCCCCCATTGGACTAGCGGGACATACGAGCAGTACTTC.

The V call is TRBV11-2, the J call TRBJ1-5; D might be TRBD1 (6 bases). Germline loops: CDR1 SGHAT, CDR2 FQNNGV. The length of the CDR3 is 14 residues. The CDR3 DNA reads as TGTGCTCGCAACCCGGGACATCGGAATCAGCCCCAGCATTTT. Translated, it gives CARNPGHRNQPQHF. Together with reference TRBV11-2 and TRBJ1-5, the CDR3 gives the full variable domain: EAGVAQSPRYKIIEKRQSVAFWCNPISGHATLYWYQQILGQGPKLLIQFQNNGVVDDSQLPKDRFSAERLKGVDSTLKIQPAKLEDSAVYLCARNPGHRNQPQHFGDGTRLSIL.

The chain links TRBV12-3 or TRBV12-4 to TRBJ1-1; D ambiguous. The V end lost 5 bases, the J end lost 4 bases, and 11 bases lay between the germline ends. The CDR3 loop spans 13 amino acids. CDR3 nucleotides: TGTGCCAGCAGTGAAGGCATAGGCACTGAAGCTTTCTTT. Translated, it gives CASSEGIGTEAFF.

This chain links TRBV19 with TRBJ2-2, with 8 bases lining up with TRBD1. V lost 2 bases and J lost 7; bases outside the gene matches: 9. The germline V gene has CDR1 LNHDA and CDR2 SQIVND (reference sequence). The CDR3 runs to 16 residues. The CDR3 spells CASSIPAGGKDGELFF. In nucleotides, the CDR3 is TGTGCCAGTAGTATACCGGCAGGGGGCAAGGACGGGGAGCTGTTTTTT.

There are a few counts of this clonotype. This rearrangement joins TRBV2 to TRBJ1-3; D not resolved. V lost 2 bases to trimming and J lost 5 bases, with 16 bases between them. CDR3 length: 16 amino acids. The germline gives CDR1 SNHLY, CDR2 FYNNEI. The CDR3 DNA sequence: TGTGCCAGCAGTGAATTTTCCAGCGGTGGGAGAAACACCATATATTTT. Protein product: CASSEFSSGGRNTIYF.

This clonotype was seen at least ten times. This chain joins TRBV7-9 and TRBJ1-4, with TRBD1 matching over 10 bases. Trimming at V came to 5 bases and at J to 6 bases, leaving 3 bases not matched to a gene. Germline lookup yields CDR1 SEHNR and CDR2 FQNEAQ (reference sequence). The CDR3 sequence is 14 residues long. CDR3 DNA sequence: TGTGCCAGCAGCCGCGGACAGGGGGATGAAAAACTGTTTTTT. Translated, it gives CASSRGQGDEKLFF.

This clonotype has ten or more counts. This chain links TRBV7-9 with TRBJ1-1, with 7 bases that match TRBD1. Germline assignment: CDR1 SEHNR and CDR2 FQNEAQ (reference sequence). The ends lost 5 bases at V and 4 bases at J; junction bases unmatched: 4. This CDR3 comprises 13 residues. The CDR3 bases are TGTGCCAGCAGCGCTGACAGGGCCACTGAAGCTTTCTTT. This translates into CASSADRATEAFF.

This chain links TRBV7-9 with TRBJ2-5; 9 bases agree with TRBD2. The germline CDR1 and CDR2 sequences are SEHNR and FQNEAQ (reference sequence). CDR3 size: 15 residues. Trimming removed 5 bases from V and 3 bases from J; junction bases left unmatched: 7. Here the CDR3 DNA reads TGTGCCAGCAGCAATGGACTAGCGTCTAAAGAGACCCAGTACTTC. Protein sequence: CASSNGLASKETQYF.

This clonotype was seen only once. The final CDR3 position lacks the conserved phenylalanine or tryptophan, pointing to a likely read error. The chain links TRBV29-1 to TRBJ1-5, with D possibly TRBD1 on 6 matching bases. V was shortened by 1 base and J by 7 bases, with 14 bases between the two germline ends. The CDR3 length is 14 residues. Germline assignment: CDR1 SQVTM and CDR2 ANQGSEA. The CDR3 bases are TGCAGCGTTGAAGTGGCAGGGGCCGGCCAGCCCCAGCATCTT. The encoded protein is CSVEVAGAGQPQHL.

The rearrangement uses TRBV20-1 and TRBJ2-3; D may be TRBD1 or TRBD2 (7 bases each). Matching the DNA end better, TRBJ2-7 makes the J call doubtful. The CDR3 runs to 15 residues. Germline V gives CDR1 DFQATT, CDR2 SNEGSKA (reference sequence). The CDR3 bases are TGCAGTGCTAGAGATCTCAGGGGGGGAACAGATACGCAGTACTTC. Protein sequence: CSARDLRGGTDTQYF.